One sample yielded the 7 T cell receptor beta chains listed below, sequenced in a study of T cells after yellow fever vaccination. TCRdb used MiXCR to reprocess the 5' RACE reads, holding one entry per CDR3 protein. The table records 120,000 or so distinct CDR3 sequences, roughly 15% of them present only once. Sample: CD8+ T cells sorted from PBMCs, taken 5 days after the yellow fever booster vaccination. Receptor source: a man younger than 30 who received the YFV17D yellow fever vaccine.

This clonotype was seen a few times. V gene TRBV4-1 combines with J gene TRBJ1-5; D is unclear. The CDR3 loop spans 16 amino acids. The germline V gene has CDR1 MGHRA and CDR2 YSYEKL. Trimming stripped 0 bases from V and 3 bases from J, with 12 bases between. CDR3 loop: CASSQDPGRLNQPQHF. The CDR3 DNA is TGCGCCAGCAGCCAAGATCCGGGCAGACTCAATCAGCCCCAGCATTTT.

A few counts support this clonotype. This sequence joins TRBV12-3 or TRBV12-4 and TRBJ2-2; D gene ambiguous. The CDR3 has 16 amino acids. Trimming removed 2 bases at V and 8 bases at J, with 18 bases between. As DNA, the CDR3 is TGTGCCAGCAGTTTAACCTCTGTCGATTACCCTGGGGAGCTGTTTTTT. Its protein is CASSLTSVDYPGELFF.

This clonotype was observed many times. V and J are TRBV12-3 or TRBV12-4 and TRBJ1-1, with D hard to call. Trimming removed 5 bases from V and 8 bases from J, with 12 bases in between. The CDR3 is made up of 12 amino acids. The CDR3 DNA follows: TGTGCCAGCAGTGATACCAGGTCGGAAGCTTTCTTT. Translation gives CASSDTRSEAFF.

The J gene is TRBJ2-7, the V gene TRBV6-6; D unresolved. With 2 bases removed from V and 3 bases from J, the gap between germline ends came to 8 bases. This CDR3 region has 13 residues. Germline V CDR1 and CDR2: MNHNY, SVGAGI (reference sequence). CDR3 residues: CASSYRQDYEQYV. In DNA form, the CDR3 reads TGTGCCAGCAGTTACCGGCAGGACTACGAGCAGTACGTC.

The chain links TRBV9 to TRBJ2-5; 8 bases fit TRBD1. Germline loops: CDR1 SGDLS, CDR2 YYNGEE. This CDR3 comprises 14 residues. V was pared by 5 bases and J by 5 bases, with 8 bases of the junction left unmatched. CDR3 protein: CASRTTGGRETQYF. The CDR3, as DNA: TGTGCCAGCAGAACTACAGGGGGTAGGGAGACCCAGTACTTC.

The CDR3 nucleotides read TGTGCCAGCAGTTACAACGGGCGGGGCACTGAAGCTTTCTTT. Protein sequence: CASSYNGRGTEAFF. The chain joins TRBV6-5 to TRBJ1-1, with D unclear. The CDR3 consists of 14 residues. Between the trimmed V and J ends, which lost 2 bases and 4 bases, there was a span of 11 bases. The germline V gene encodes CDR1 MNHEY and CDR2 SVGAGI.

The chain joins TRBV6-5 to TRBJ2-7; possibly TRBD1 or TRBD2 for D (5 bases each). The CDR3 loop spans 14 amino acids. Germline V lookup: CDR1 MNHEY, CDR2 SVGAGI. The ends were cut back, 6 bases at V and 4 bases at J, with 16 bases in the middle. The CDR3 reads CASSSYRGPYEQYF. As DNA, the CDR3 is TGTGCCAGCAGCTCCTACCGGGGCCCTTACGAGCAGTACTTC.